This TCR beta chain was obtained from a study of blood T cell repertoires in COVID-19. Looking at the study overall: Donors in the United States, Italy and Spain gave samples during acute or convalescent COVID-19. PBMCs, B-cell-depleted T cells, or T cells were the source of the cDNA or gDNA that made up the material.

The CDR3 loop spans 15 amino acids. The trim removed 4 bases at V and 2 bases at J, leaving 1 base unmatched. The germline gives CDR1 SNHLY, CDR2 FYNNEI. This clone was picked up a small number of times. The assay was immunoSEQ multiplex PCR, and TCRdb's table has in-frame clones only and misses some. Altogether about 360,000 clones are present, 70% to 90% being singletons, with the ten largest covering around 2.1%. Participants were aged roughly 18 to 89 years from roughly 25 US areas. Participants' own reports of clinical history determined their cohort assignment. The V and J genes are TRBV2 and TRBJ2-5, with TRBD2 matching 13 bases. The receptor comes from a woman in her 40s with acute COVID-19. The source material was PBMCs or T cells enriched from blood (not recorded which). CDR3 region: CASSGTSGGQETQYF. The CDR3 DNA follows: TGTGCCAGCAGTGGGACTAGCGGGGGACAAGAGACCCAGTACTTC.